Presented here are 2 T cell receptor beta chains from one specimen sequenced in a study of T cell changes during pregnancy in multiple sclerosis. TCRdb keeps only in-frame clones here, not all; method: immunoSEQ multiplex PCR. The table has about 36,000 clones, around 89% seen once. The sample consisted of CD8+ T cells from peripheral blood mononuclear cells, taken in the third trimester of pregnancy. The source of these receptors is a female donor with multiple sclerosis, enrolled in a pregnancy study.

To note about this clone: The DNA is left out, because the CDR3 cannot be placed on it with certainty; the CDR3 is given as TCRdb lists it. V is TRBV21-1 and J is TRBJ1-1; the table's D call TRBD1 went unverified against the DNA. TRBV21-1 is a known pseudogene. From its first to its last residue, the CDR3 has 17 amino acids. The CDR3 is CASSKVAPGTLNTEAFF.

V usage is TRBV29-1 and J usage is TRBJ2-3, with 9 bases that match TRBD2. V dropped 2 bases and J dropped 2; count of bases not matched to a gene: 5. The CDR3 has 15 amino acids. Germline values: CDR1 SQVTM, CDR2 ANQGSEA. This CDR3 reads CSVEIPSGVTDTQYF. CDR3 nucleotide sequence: TGCAGCGTTGAAATACCTAGCGGGGTCACAGATACGCAGTATTTT.